The T cell receptor beta chain described here comes from a study of shared clonotypes between healthy human individuals. This CDR3 spans 14 amino acids. The V end lost 0 bases, the J end lost 2 bases, and 8 bases lay between the germline ends. Germline assignment: CDR1 SGHRS and CDR2 YFSETQ. Produced via immunoSEQ multiplex PCR; TCRdb's table is partial and in-frame only. This table has roughly 2 million clones, 90% to 95% appearing once. The sample taken for sequencing was naive CD4+ T cells sorted from blood. Regarding subset: CD45RA+ positively selected. J is TRBJ1-2 and V is TRBV5-1; D not resolved. This sequence originates from a man younger than 35 in good health. This CDR3 is CASSLAVENYGYTF. In DNA, the CDR3 is TGCGCCAGCAGCTTGGCGGTCGAGAACTATGGCTACACCTTC. Combining the CDR3 with reference TRBV5-1 and TRBJ1-2 gives the whole variable domain KAGVTQTPRYLIKTRGQQVTLSCSPISGHRSVSWYQQTPGQGLQFLFEYFSETQRNKGNFPGRFSGRQFSNSRSEMNVSTLELGDSALYLCASSLAVENYGYTFGSGTRLTVV.